A single TCR beta chain is shown here with its context. PCR primers comprised 60 Vbeta and 13 Jbeta primers. TCRdb's table, derived via immunoSEQ multiplex PCR, lists solely in-frame clones and lacks some. The sample contains fewer than 70,000 clones, 75% to 85% of which appear only once. This entry comes from a study of cytomegalovirus exposure and HLA in healthy donors. Healthy bone marrow donors supplied every sample. Trimming stripped 3 bases from V and 6 bases from J, with 9 bases between. The germline V gene has CDR1 MNHEY and CDR2 SMNVEV (reference sequence). This CDR3 region has 13 residues. The sample was PBMCs. The rearrangement uses TRBV27 and TRBJ2-4; D might be TRBD1 (5 bases). This clonotype originated in a woman in her 40s in good health and CMV-seronegative. CDR3 amino acids: CASSFDSRNIQYF. DNA of the CDR3: TGTGCCAGCAGTTTTGACAGTCGAAACATTCAGTACTTC.